A single T cell receptor (beta chain) is shown here with its context. The germline V gene encodes CDR1 LNHDA and CDR2 SQIVND (reference sequence). This CDR3 has 14 residues. With V trimmed by 10 bases and J by 2 bases, 7 bases remained unmatched. These data belong to a study of blood T cell repertoires in COVID-19. Study context: Samples came from the United States, Italy and Spain, spanning acute and convalescent COVID-19. Nucleic acid was either cDNA or gDNA, and it came from T cells, B-cell-depleted T cells, or PBMCs.

How the authors handled the data: Researchers report that nucleated cell counts were estimated from reference gene primer amplification. Assay used: immunoSEQ multiplex PCR; TCRdb lists only in-frame clones, some missing. The V and J calls and the clone size are those of that table, but D and trimming were determined from the DNA. The sample lists around 180,000 clones; 85% to 90% were seen once. The sequenced sample was peripheral blood. The rearrangement joins TRBV19 to TRBJ2-1, with 8 bases that match TRBD2. The source of this sequence is a human donor in a cohort sampled during active COVID-19. The CDR3 loop is CATGPGGTYNEQFF. The CDR3, as DNA: TGTGCCACTGGGCCGGGAGGGACCTACAATGAGCAGTTCTTC.